A selection of T cell receptor beta chains follows, all from one sample in a study of T cell responses to AZD1222 COVID-19 vaccine. Profiled with immunoSEQ multiplex PCR; TCRdb holds only in-frame clones, not every one. This sample has 110,000 to 150,000 clones, with more than 85% found just once. Source: peripheral blood, taken on day 0 of AZD1222 vaccination. These receptors originate from an adult in good health. Both conserved end residues are part of each CDR3. Fields, in order: V gene, D gene, clone size, J gene, CDR3 DNA, CDR3 protein. D genes are given only for firm matches. Size tells how often a clone was seen (once, few, many) or the class of an expanded clone, and some rows leave it out.

v_gene: TRBV7-9; d_gene: -; abundance: once; j_gene: TRBJ1-5; CDR3nt: TGTGCCAGCAGCTCTGGCGTCAATCAGCCCCAGCATTTT; CDR3aa: CASSSGVNQPQHF
v_gene: TRBV6-5; d_gene: TRBD1; abundance: -; j_gene: TRBJ2-1; CDR3nt: TGTGCCAGCAACGTAGCACAGGGGGCTTCGAATGAGCAGTTCTTC; CDR3aa: CASNVAQGASNEQFF
v_gene: TRBV12-3/TRBV12-4; d_gene: -; abundance: -; j_gene: TRBJ2-3; CDR3nt: TGTGCCAGCAGTTTTGGGGGAGCAGATACGCAGTATTTT; CDR3aa: CASSFGGADTQYF
v_gene: TRBV11-3; d_gene: -; abundance: -; j_gene: TRBJ2-1; CDR3nt: TGTGCCAGCAGTCCGGCGGGGGCCTTTTACAATGAGCAGTTCTTC; CDR3aa: CASSPAGAFYNEQFF
v_gene: TRBV2; d_gene: -; abundance: -; j_gene: TRBJ1-6; CDR3nt: TGTGCCAGCAGTGAAGTAGGGGATTCACCCCTCCACTTT; CDR3aa: CASSEVGDSPLHF
v_gene: TRBV9; d_gene: -; abundance: once; j_gene: TRBJ2-5; CDR3nt: TGTGCCAGCAGCTTAGGTCGCCAGGGGCTAGAGACCCAGTACTTC; CDR3aa: CASSLGRQGLETQYF
v_gene: TRBV18; d_gene: TRBD1; abundance: -; j_gene: TRBJ2-7; CDR3nt: TGTGCCAGCTCACCACCCCGGACAGGGCCCTACTACGAGCAGTACTTC; CDR3aa: CASSPPRTGPYYEQYF
v_gene: TRBV10-3; d_gene: -; abundance: -; j_gene: TRBJ1-4; CDR3nt: TGTGCCATCAGTGAGTCGGGCGGTGCAGATGAAAAACTGTTTTTT; CDR3aa: CAISESGGADEKLFF
v_gene: TRBV6-4; d_gene: -; abundance: -; j_gene: TRBJ1-1; CDR3nt: TGTGCCAGCAGGCCCCCCGGTGGGACTGAAGCTTTCTTT; CDR3aa: CASRPPGGTEAFF
v_gene: TRBV7-9; d_gene: -; abundance: few; j_gene: TRBJ1-6; CDR3nt: TGTGCCAGCAGCGCCGCCGGGAACGTAAATTCACCCCTCCACTTT; CDR3aa: CASSAAGNVNSPLHF
v_gene: TRBV20-1; d_gene: -; abundance: few; j_gene: TRBJ2-5; CDR3nt: TGCAGTGCTACCCTAGAGACCCAGTACTTC; CDR3aa: CSATLETQYF
v_gene: TRBV7-8; d_gene: -; abundance: -; j_gene: TRBJ1-3; CDR3nt: TGTGCCAGCAGCTTAGTTAGAAACACCATATATTTT; CDR3aa: CASSLVRNTIYF
v_gene: TRBV3-1/TRBV3-2; d_gene: TRBD1; abundance: once; j_gene: TRBJ1-4; CDR3nt: TGTGCCAGCGGTCCTCAGGGACAGGCTGAAAAACTGTTTTTT; CDR3aa: CASGPQGQAEKLFF
v_gene: TRBV6-5; d_gene: -; abundance: -; j_gene: TRBJ1-1; CDR3nt: TGTGCCAGCATTTATCAGGTCGCGGGTCGCACTGAAGCTTTCTTT; CDR3aa: CASIYQVAGRTEAFF
v_gene: TRBV7-8; d_gene: -; abundance: -; j_gene: TRBJ1-1; CDR3nt: TGTGCCAGCAGCTTTTCAGGGGACACTGAAGCTTTCTTT; CDR3aa: CASSFSGDTEAFF
v_gene: TRBV24-1; d_gene: TRBD1; abundance: once; j_gene: TRBJ2-1; CDR3nt: TGTGCCACCAGCAGAGACTTTGGGACAGGGGGCAACAATGAGCAGTTCTTC; CDR3aa: CATSRDFGTGGNNEQFF
v_gene: TRBV28; d_gene: -; abundance: once; j_gene: TRBJ1-6; CDR3nt: TGTGCCAGCAGTCCCTCAAATTCACCCCTCCACTTT; CDR3aa: CASSPSNSPLHF
v_gene: TRBV6-5; d_gene: TRBD2; abundance: -; j_gene: TRBJ2-3; CDR3nt: TGTGCCAGCAGGATCGGGACTATCACAGATACGCAGTATTTT; CDR3aa: CASRIGTITDTQYF
v_gene: TRBV4-2; d_gene: TRBD1; abundance: -; j_gene: TRBJ1-5; CDR3nt: TGTGCCAGCAGCCAATTCGGGACAGGGGGACAGCCCCAGCATTTT; CDR3aa: CASSQFGTGGQPQHF
v_gene: TRBV11-2; d_gene: TRBD1; abundance: -; j_gene: TRBJ1-1; CDR3nt: TGTGCCAGCGGACGGGACAGACTCACTGAAGCTTTCTTT; CDR3aa: CASGRDRLTEAFF
v_gene: TRBV5-6; d_gene: TRBD1; abundance: once; j_gene: TRBJ2-7; CDR3nt: TGTGCCAGCAGCTGGGACAGGAACTACGAGCAGTACTTC; CDR3aa: CASSWDRNYEQYF
v_gene: TRBV7-2; d_gene: TRBD2; abundance: -; j_gene: TRBJ2-7; CDR3nt: TGTGCCAGCAGCCCTCATTCCGGGACTAGCGGGGTCTACGAGCAGTACTTC; CDR3aa: CASSPHSGTSGVYEQYF
v_gene: TRBV5-5; d_gene: -; abundance: -; j_gene: TRBJ2-1; CDR3nt: TGTGCCAGCAGCTTGGGAGGACTTTCCTACAATGAGCAGTTCTTC; CDR3aa: CASSLGGLSYNEQFF
v_gene: TRBV4-1; d_gene: -; abundance: -; j_gene: TRBJ1-4; CDR3nt: TGCGCCAGCAGCCAAGATACAGCCGCAACTAATGAAAAACTGTTTTTT; CDR3aa: CASSQDTAATNEKLFF
v_gene: TRBV30; d_gene: -; abundance: -; j_gene: TRBJ1-1; CDR3nt: TGTGCCTGGAACGTGGGACTCACATTTGAAGCTTTCTTT; CDR3aa: CAWNVGLTFEAFF
v_gene: TRBV5-1; d_gene: TRBD1; abundance: -; j_gene: TRBJ1-2; CDR3nt: TGCGCCAGCAGCCCCGACAGGGGTAATGGCTACACCTTC; CDR3aa: CASSPDRGNGYTF
v_gene: TRBV5-6; d_gene: -; abundance: -; j_gene: TRBJ1-5; CDR3nt: TGTGCCAGCAGCCTGGGGGAGGGTACACAGCCCCAGCATTTT; CDR3aa: CASSLGEGTQPQHF
v_gene: TRBV9; d_gene: -; abundance: -; j_gene: TRBJ1-2; CDR3nt: TGTGCCAGCTCGACGGACTACTATGGCTACACCTTC; CDR3aa: CASSTDYYGYTF
v_gene: TRBV5-1; d_gene: TRBD1; abundance: -; j_gene: TRBJ2-2; CDR3nt: TGCGCCAGCAGCTTGGCCGGGACAGGTAACACCGGGGAGCTGTTTTTT; CDR3aa: CASSLAGTGNTGELFF
v_gene: TRBV5-8; d_gene: -; abundance: -; j_gene: TRBJ2-7; CDR3nt: TGTGCCAGCAGCTATCACTCCTACGAGCAGTACTTC; CDR3aa: CASSYHSYEQYF
v_gene: TRBV30; d_gene: -; abundance: once; j_gene: TRBJ1-1; CDR3nt: TGTGCCTGGACTCGGGAGTCCACTGAAGCTTTCTTT; CDR3aa: CAWTRESTEAFF
v_gene: TRBV15; d_gene: -; abundance: -; j_gene: TRBJ1-5; CDR3nt: TGTGCCACCAGCAGAGAGAGGGGGGGCAATCAGCCCCAGCATTTT; CDR3aa: CATSRERGGNQPQHF
v_gene: TRBV6-5; d_gene: TRBD1; abundance: -; j_gene: TRBJ1-1; CDR3nt: TGTGCCAGCAGACAGGGGTCGAGCACTGAAGCTTTCTTT; CDR3aa: CASRQGSSTEAFF
v_gene: TRBV2; d_gene: TRBD1; abundance: -; j_gene: TRBJ1-6; CDR3nt: TGTGCCAGCACCAACGGACAGGGGGTTTCACCCCTCCACTTT; CDR3aa: CASTNGQGVSPLHF
v_gene: TRBV19; d_gene: TRBD1; abundance: -; j_gene: TRBJ1-5; CDR3nt: TGTGCCAGTGAACAGGGGAATCAGCCCCAGCATTTT; CDR3aa: CASEQGNQPQHF
v_gene: TRBV28; d_gene: -; abundance: once; j_gene: TRBJ2-3; CDR3nt: TGTGCCAGCAGCCTACCCCATACGCAGTATTTT; CDR3aa: CASSLPHTQYF
v_gene: TRBV5-4; d_gene: -; abundance: -; j_gene: TRBJ2-1; CDR3nt: TGTGCCAGCAGTCGGGATCTTGAGCAGTTCTTC; CDR3aa: CASSRDLEQFF
v_gene: TRBV12-3/TRBV12-4; d_gene: -; abundance: -; j_gene: TRBJ1-2; CDR3nt: TGTGCCAGCGGCGGTCCCCTTGGTGGCTACACCTTC; CDR3aa: CASGGPLGGYTF
v_gene: TRBV4-1; d_gene: -; abundance: -; j_gene: TRBJ1-2; CDR3nt: TGCGCCAGCAGCCAAGATGCTGGAGCTAACTATGGCTACACCTTC; CDR3aa: CASSQDAGANYGYTF
v_gene: TRBV7-8; d_gene: -; abundance: -; j_gene: TRBJ2-3; CDR3nt: TGTGCCAGCAGCTTACTCCCAGCATCTAGCACAGATACGCAGTATTTT; CDR3aa: CASSLLPASSTDTQYF
v_gene: TRBV6-6; d_gene: -; abundance: -; j_gene: TRBJ1-2; CDR3nt: TGTGCCAGCAGTTACGGGCAGTTATCAAATGGCTACACCTTC; CDR3aa: CASSYGQLSNGYTF
v_gene: TRBV18; d_gene: -; abundance: -; j_gene: TRBJ1-3; CDR3nt: TGTGCCAGCTCACAAAGCAGGCGTCACTCTGGAAACACCATATATTTT; CDR3aa: CASSQSRRHSGNTIYF
v_gene: TRBV2; d_gene: -; abundance: -; j_gene: TRBJ1-1; CDR3nt: TGTGCCAGCAGTGTGGAGGGGTTGGACACTGAAGCTTTCTTT; CDR3aa: CASSVEGLDTEAFF
v_gene: TRBV7-9; d_gene: TRBD1; abundance: -; j_gene: TRBJ1-1; CDR3nt: TGTGCCAGCAGCCGGCGTCCGGGACAGGGGGCCCACACTGAAGCTTTCTTT; CDR3aa: CASSRRPGQGAHTEAFF
v_gene: TRBV7-2; d_gene: -; abundance: -; j_gene: TRBJ1-2; CDR3nt: TGTGCCAGCACCCCGTGGGGTTCAGCTAACTATGGCTACACCTTC; CDR3aa: CASTPWGSANYGYTF
v_gene: TRBV7-2; d_gene: -; abundance: -; j_gene: TRBJ1-2; CDR3nt: TGTGCCAGCAGCTTAGGGCTGTGGGGCTACACCTTC; CDR3aa: CASSLGLWGYTF
v_gene: TRBV7-2; d_gene: -; abundance: -; j_gene: TRBJ1-1; CDR3nt: TGTGCCAGCAGCTTTGGGTTCCAAAACACTGAAGCTTTCTTT; CDR3aa: CASSFGFQNTEAFF
v_gene: TRBV27; d_gene: -; abundance: once; j_gene: TRBJ2-5; CDR3nt: TGTGCCAGCAGTCGCCATTTCCTCGGGGGTACCGAGACCCAGTACTTC; CDR3aa: CASSRHFLGGTETQYF
v_gene: TRBV7-9; d_gene: -; abundance: -; j_gene: TRBJ2-7; CDR3nt: TGTGCCAGCAGCCAAGAAGGCCTAACTGGCACCTACGAGCAGTACTTC; CDR3aa: CASSQEGLTGTYEQYF
v_gene: TRBV6-5; d_gene: TRBD1; abundance: -; j_gene: TRBJ2-1; CDR3nt: TGTGCCAGCAATAGGGACAGAACTTTTACCGGCGAGCAGTTCTTC; CDR3aa: CASNRDRTFTGEQFF
v_gene: TRBV4-1; d_gene: -; abundance: -; j_gene: TRBJ1-5; CDR3nt: TGCGCCAGCAGCCAAGGCTTGAGCAATCAGCCCCAGCATTTT; CDR3aa: CASSQGLSNQPQHF
v_gene: TRBV29-1; d_gene: -; abundance: once; j_gene: TRBJ2-7; CDR3nt: TGCAGCGTCGAAACGGCAGGGGTCAACCCCTACGAGCAGTACTTC; CDR3aa: CSVETAGVNPYEQYF
v_gene: TRBV6-5; d_gene: TRBD1; abundance: -; j_gene: TRBJ1-2; CDR3nt: TGTGCCAGCAGTTACTTCCAAGGACAGGGGGCGAGGGGCTACACCTTC; CDR3aa: CASSYFQGQGARGYTF
v_gene: TRBV7-9; d_gene: -; abundance: -; j_gene: TRBJ1-2; CDR3nt: TGTGCCAGCAGCTTAACTCGCGGCGAGGGGAACTATGGCTACACCTTC; CDR3aa: CASSLTRGEGNYGYTF
v_gene: TRBV30; d_gene: -; abundance: -; j_gene: TRBJ1-5; CDR3nt: TGTGCCTGGAGTGTAATGAATCAGCCCCAGCATTTT; CDR3aa: CAWSVMNQPQHF
v_gene: TRBV28; d_gene: -; abundance: -; j_gene: TRBJ1-3; CDR3nt: TGTGCCAGCAGTTTACTGGGGGTTAGCTCTGGAAACACCATATATTTT; CDR3aa: CASSLLGVSSGNTIYF
v_gene: TRBV19; d_gene: -; abundance: -; j_gene: TRBJ1-1; CDR3nt: TGTGCCAGTAGTATAGCGTACTTAGGCAGTGAAGCTTTCTTT; CDR3aa: CASSIAYLGSEAFF
v_gene: TRBV23-1; d_gene: TRBD1; abundance: -; j_gene: TRBJ2-5; CDR3nt: TGCGCCAGCAGTCACCCTACCGGACAGGGGGCAATAAGGAACCAGTACTTC; CDR3aa: CASSHPTGQGAIRNQYF
v_gene: TRBV5-1; d_gene: -; abundance: -; j_gene: TRBJ1-3; CDR3nt: TGCGCCAGCAGCATTATTTCGGGTTTCGCTGGAAACACCATATATTTT; CDR3aa: CASSIISGFAGNTIYF
v_gene: TRBV7-9; d_gene: -; abundance: -; j_gene: TRBJ2-1; CDR3nt: TGTGCCAGCAGCTTAGTTTCGTTAGGGTACAATGAGCAGTTCTTC; CDR3aa: CASSLVSLGYNEQFF